These 10 T cell receptor beta chains were sequenced from one sample in a study of T cell repertoires in cytomegalovirus infection. Via MiXCR, TCRdb re-called the reads, giving one row per CDR3 protein. The table has under 350,000 distinct CDR3 sequences, 8% to 9.5% seen once. Sequenced input: PBMCs. The origin of the receptors is a human donor in good health (CMV status not recorded). Some clones in this sample may be carry-over from other donors' samples.

This chain connects TRBV6-4 to TRBJ1-2; no firm D call. This CDR3 region has 13 residues. Trimming removed 3 bases from V and 4 bases from J, with 9 bases in between. The germline CDR1 and CDR2 sequences are MRHNA and SNTAGT. CDR3 protein: CASSETPSYGYTF. In DNA form, the CDR3 reads TGTGCCAGCAGTGAGACCCCATCCTATGGCTACACCTTC.

This clonotype turned up a few times. The rearrangement joins TRBV10-3 to TRBJ1-6; D perhaps matches TRBD1 (6 bases). Germline V gene lookup returns CDR1 ENHRY and CDR2 SYGVKD. The CDR3 is made up of 15 amino acids. Trimming left V 3 bases short and J 8 bases short, with 14 bases between. The CDR3 region has the DNA TGTGCCATCAGTGACAAGGGGGTCGAACATTCACCCCTCCACTTT. As protein: CAISDKGVEHSPLHF.

This clonotype was seen only a few times. This chain joins TRBV12-3 or TRBV12-4 and TRBJ1-5, with D hard to call. V lost 2 bases to trimming and J lost 7 bases, with 12 bases between them. The CDR3 loop spans 14 amino acids. CDR3 sequence: CASSLKGREQPQHF. The CDR3 DNA reads TGTGCCAGCAGTTTAAAGGGTCGGGAACAGCCCCAGCATTTT.

The chain is built from TRBV29-1 and TRBJ2-3; 7 nucleotides line up with TRBD2. The V segment lost 4 bases and the J segment 4 bases; nucleotides outside the gene matches: 8. The CDR3 spans 14 residues. Per the germline V gene, CDR1 is SQVTM and CDR2 is ANQGSEA. The CDR3 region is CSVVSLAVPDTQYF. CDR3 sequence (DNA): TGCAGCGTTGTTAGTCTAGCGGTCCCAGATACGCAGTATTTT.

This clonotype was seen only a few times. The chain combines TRBV27 with TRBJ2-7; D unresolved. Germline assignment: CDR1 MNHEY and CDR2 SMNVEV (reference sequence). With 0 bases removed from V and 6 bases from J, the gap between germline ends came to 9 bases. The CDR3 consists of 13 residues. For the CDR3, the DNA is TGTGCCAGCAGTTTATCTTCCGGGTCCGAGCAGTACTTC. This encodes CASSLSSGSEQYF.

With regard to this clonotype: Germline and junction disagree at one end, which may indicate a read error. This chain links TRBV6-2 or TRBV6-3 with TRBJ2-2, with no clear D. Germline-derived CDR1 and CDR2 are MNHEY and SVGEGT. This CDR3 region has 13 residues. The CDR3 is CASGVLNSGELFF. The CDR3 nucleotides read TGTGCCAGCGGAGTTCTGAACTCCGGGGAGCTGTTTTTT.

The J gene is TRBJ2-5, the V gene TRBV4-3, with D maybe TRBD2 (5 bases). The CDR3 covers 16 residues. Germline loops: CDR1 LGHNA, CDR2 YSLEER. Trimming took 6 bases from V and 5 from J, leaving 22 bases between them. CDR3 region: CASRTVSLAGGETQYF. The CDR3 DNA reads TGCGCCAGCAGAACCGTGTCCCTGGCGGGTGGGGAGACCCAGTACTTC.

V usage is TRBV19 and J usage is TRBJ1-1, with a possible D match to TRBD1 (5 bases). Trimming pared 3 bases from V and 7 bases from J, leaving 9 bases between. Germline V gene sequence: CDR1 LNHDA, CDR2 SQIVND (reference sequence). The CDR3 totals 12 residues. The CDR3 DNA follows: TGTGCCAGTAGTATCGCAGGGCGTGAAGCTTTCTTT. Protein product: CASSIAGREAFF.

This clonotype was counted a few times. The chain combines TRBV7-6 with TRBJ2-1; no reliable D call. There are 15 residues in the CDR3. Germline CDR1 reads SGHVS; CDR2 reads FNYEAQ. Trimming shortened V by 5 bases and J by 0 bases, and 11 bases separated the two germline ends. CDR3 sequence (DNA): TGTGCCAGCAGCCAAGGTCCTGACTCCTACAATGAGCAGTTCTTC. Translation gives CASSQGPDSYNEQFF. Full variable domain (outside the CDR3, taken from reference TRBV7-6 and TRBJ2-1): GAGVSQSPRYKVTKRGQDVALRCDPISGHVSLYWYRQALGQGPEFLTYFNYEAQQDKSGLPNDRFSAERPEGSISTLTIQRTEQRDSAMYRCASSQGPDSYNEQFFGPGTRLTVL.

This sequence joins TRBV20-1 and TRBJ2-7; 7 bases are shared with TRBD1. The CDR3 is 15 residues long. Germline CDR1 reads DFQATT; CDR2 reads SNEGSKA (reference sequence). V gave up 6 bases and J gave up 3 bases; unmatched junction bases: 14. The CDR3 coding sequence is TGCAGTGCGCGGAAAGCCGGGACAGACTACTACGAGCAGTACTTC. This codes for CSARKAGTDYYEQYF.